This T cell receptor (beta chain) appears in the sequencing data of a study of control samples from healthy donors and cancer patients. Germline-derived CDR1 and CDR2 are SGHDN and FVKESK. The length of the CDR3 is 16 residues. The germline V and J ends were trimmed by 0 bases and 3 bases, with 15 bases remaining between them. Sequencing was performed with immunoSEQ multiplex PCR; in TCRdb, only in-frame clones are kept and a portion is missing. The sample has about 190,000 clones, approximately 95% seen once. The chain couples TRBV14 to TRBJ2-7, with unresolved D. The sequence was collected from a man younger than 30 in good health. The sample was blood. CDR3 sequence: CASSQEGWSEVYEQYF. CDR3 in DNA: TGTGCCAGCAGCCAAGAAGGTTGGAGCGAGGTCTACGAGCAGTACTTC.